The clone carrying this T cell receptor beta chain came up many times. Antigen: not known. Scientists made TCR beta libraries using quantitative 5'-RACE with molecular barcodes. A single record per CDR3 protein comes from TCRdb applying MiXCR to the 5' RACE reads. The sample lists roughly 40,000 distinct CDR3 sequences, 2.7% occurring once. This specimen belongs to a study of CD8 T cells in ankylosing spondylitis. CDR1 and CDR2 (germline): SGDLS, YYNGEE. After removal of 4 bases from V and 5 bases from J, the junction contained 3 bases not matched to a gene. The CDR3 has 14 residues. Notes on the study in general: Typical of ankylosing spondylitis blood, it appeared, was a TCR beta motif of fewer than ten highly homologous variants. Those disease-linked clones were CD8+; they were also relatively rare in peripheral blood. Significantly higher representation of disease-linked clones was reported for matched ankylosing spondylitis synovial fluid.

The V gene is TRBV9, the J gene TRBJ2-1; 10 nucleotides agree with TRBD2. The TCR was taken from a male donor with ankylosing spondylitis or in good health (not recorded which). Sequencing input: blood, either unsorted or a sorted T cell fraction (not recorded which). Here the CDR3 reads CASSFGTSDNEQFF. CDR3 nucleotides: TGTGCCAGCAGCTTTGGGACTAGCGACAATGAGCAGTTCTTC.